These T cell receptor beta chains were read from a single sample in a study of CD8 T cells in Susac syndrome. TCRdb passed the immunoSEQ multiplex PCR reads through MiXCR, listing each CDR3 protein once. The sample records about 250,000 distinct CDR3 sequences, just over 90% being singletons. The sequenced material came from CD4+ T cells from PBMCs. The receptors come from a human donor with multiple sclerosis. CDR3s include the opening cysteine and the closing phenylalanine or tryptophan. Fields, in order: J gene, D gene, CDR3 length, clone size, V gene, CDR3 protein, CDR3 DNA. The D gene is left open where the match is weak. Clone size appears in some rows only: once, few, many, or a class for an expanded clone.

TRBJ2-5,TRBD1,15,NA,TRBV25-1,CASSAPGTGVETQYF,TGTGCCAGCAGTGCGCCCGGGACAGGGGTAGAGACCCAGTACTTC
TRBJ2-5,NA,13,NA,TRBV6-6,CASSPQVGQTQYF,TGTGCCAGCAGCCCTCAAGTGGGTCAGACCCAGTACTTC
TRBJ2-1,TRBD2,15,NA,TRBV9,CASSVGAGVYNEQFF,TGTGCCAGCAGCGTAGGTGCGGGGGTATACAATGAGCAGTTCTTC
TRBJ2-2,NA,14,NA,TRBV28,CASRAGGNTGELFF,TGTGCCAGCCGAGCGGGCGGGAACACCGGGGAGCTGTTTTTT
TRBJ2-1,TRBD1,16,once,TRBV2,CASSERGQVSYNEQFF,TGTGCCAGCAGTGAGAGGGGACAGGTCTCCTACAATGAGCAGTTCTTC
TRBJ2-7,NA,14,NA,TRBV7-9,CASSLDRIPYEQYF,TGTGCCAGCAGCTTAGACAGGATCCCATACGAGCAGTACTTC
TRBJ2-5,NA,13,NA,TRBV29-1,CSVEGDYQETQYF,TGCAGCGTTGAAGGGGACTACCAAGAGACCCAGTACTTC
TRBJ1-4,NA,15,NA,TRBV20-1,CSAREAGATNEKLFF,TGCAGTGCTAGAGAGGCAGGGGCAACTAATGAAAAACTGTTTTTT
TRBJ2-1,NA,12,NA,TRBV12-3/TRBV12-4,CASRRAGDVQFF,TGTGCCAGCAGAAGAGCAGGGGACGTTCAGTTCTTC
TRBJ2-5,TRBD1,16,NA,TRBV7-9,CASSLGDRGRKETQYF,TGTGCCAGCAGCTTAGGGGACAGGGGAAGGAAGGAGACCCAGTACTTC
TRBJ2-3,TRBD2,18,NA,TRBV4-2,CASSQGAAAGGPGDTQYF,TGTGCCAGCAGCCAAGGAGCTGCGGCGGGAGGGCCGGGAGATACGCAGTATTTT
TRBJ1-2,TRBD1,14,NA,TRBV5-4,CASRPGWTGGGYTF,TGTGCCAGCAGGCCCGGATGGACAGGGGGAGGCTACACCTTC
TRBJ2-3,NA,13,NA,TRBV20-1,CSASKGSTDTQYF,TGCAGTGCTAGTAAGGGGTCCACAGATACGCAGTATTTT
TRBJ2-3,TRBD2,15,NA,TRBV12-3/TRBV12-4,CASSKTSGRWDTQYF,TGTGCCAGCAGCAAGACTAGCGGGAGGTGGGATACGCAGTATTTT
TRBJ2-3,TRBD2,15,NA,TRBV29-1,CSVASGTRFADTQYF,TGCAGCGTCGCCTCAGGGACTAGATTTGCAGATACGCAGTATTTT
TRBJ1-2,TRBD1,15,NA,TRBV19,CASSRGGQGNYGYTF,TGTGCCAGTAGTCGGGGGGGACAGGGAAACTATGGCTACACCTTC
TRBJ1-2,NA,13,NA,TRBV4-1,CASSPGPPIGYTF,TGCGCCAGCAGCCCGGGACCGCCTATCGGCTACACCTTC
TRBJ2-1,NA,13,few,TRBV5-4,CASSLDNYNEQFF,TGTGCCAGCAGCCTGGACAATTACAATGAGCAGTTCTTC
TRBJ1-5,TRBD1,15,NA,TRBV3-1,CASSSGQGGNQPQHF,TGTGCCAGCAGTTCGGGACAGGGGGGCAATCAGCCCCAGCATTTT
TRBJ1-5,TRBD1,16,NA,TRBV10-3,CAISELGQGGNQPQHF,TGTGCCATCAGTGAGCTCGGACAGGGAGGAAATCAGCCCCAGCATTTT
TRBJ2-4,NA,13,NA,TRBV5-1,CASSSVGQNIQYF,TGCGCCAGCAGCTCCGTTGGGCAAAACATTCAGTACTTC
TRBJ1-4,NA,14,NA,TRBV5-1,CASSLARLGEKLFF,TGCGCCAGCAGCTTGGCCCGGCTGGGTGAAAAACTGTTTTTT
TRBJ1-5,NA,11,NA,TRBV2,CASSENRLQHF,TGTGCCAGCAGTGAAAATCGGCTCCAGCATTTT
TRBJ2-4,NA,15,NA,TRBV29-1,CSVAGAARGPNIQYF,TGCAGCGTGGCTGGGGCTGCCAGGGGACCAAACATTCAGTACTTC
TRBJ1-1,NA,11,NA,TRBV20-1,CSASRTAEAFF,TGCAGTGCTAGTAGGACAGCGGAAGCTTTCTTT
TRBJ1-1,NA,17,NA,TRBV11-3,CASSQDGRHGVNTEAFF,TGTGCCAGCAGCCAAGACGGACGACATGGGGTGAACACTGAAGCTTTCTTT
TRBJ1-2,TRBD1,15,NA,TRBV4-1,CASSQLRGRNYGYTF,TGCGCCAGCAGCCAACTGAGGGGGCGCAACTATGGCTACACCTTC
TRBJ1-1,TRBD1,17,NA,TRBV6-4,CASTLLTGGIRNTEAFF,TGTGCCAGCACACTACTGACAGGGGGGATCAGGAACACTGAAGCTTTCTTT
TRBJ2-6,TRBD2,17,NA,TRBV13,CASSLGPGGSGANVLTF,TGTGCCAGCAGCTTAGGCCCGGGGGGCTCTGGGGCCAACGTCCTGACTTTC
TRBJ2-7,TRBD1,13,NA,TRBV6-2/TRBV6-3,CASSWDRVGEQYF,TGTGCCAGCAGCTGGGACAGGGTCGGCGAGCAGTACTTC
TRBJ2-1,NA,14,NA,TRBV6-1,CASSRQAEYNEQFF,TGTGCCAGCAGTCGACAGGCCGAGTACAATGAGCAGTTCTTC
TRBJ1-2,NA,14,NA,TRBV12-3/TRBV12-4,CASNIHGGDGGYTF,TGTGCCAGCAACATTCACGGGGGGGACGGTGGCTACACCTTC
TRBJ2-5,NA,16,NA,TRBV6-2/TRBV6-3,CASSYVFRRAEETQYF,TGTGCCAGCAGTTACGTTTTCCGGCGGGCAGAAGAGACCCAGTACTTC
TRBJ2-7,NA,14,NA,TRBV10-3,CAISEQAGAYEQYF,TGTGCCATCAGTGAGCAGGCAGGAGCCTACGAGCAGTACTTC
TRBJ2-5,NA,15,once,TRBV27,CANSLRGWGRETQYF,TGTGCCAACAGTTTAAGGGGCTGGGGGCGGGAGACCCAGTACTTC
TRBJ2-5,TRBD1,15,NA,TRBV30,CAWSVRRGREETQYF,TGTGCCTGGAGTGTACGCAGGGGGCGCGAGGAGACCCAGTACTTC
TRBJ2-6,NA,18,NA,TRBV5-1,CASSLEGRSSSGANVLTF,TGCGCCAGCAGCTTGGAGGGACGGTCGAGCTCTGGGGCCAACGTCCTGACTTTC
TRBJ1-1,NA,14,NA,TRBV18,CASSPPGTWTEAFF,TGTGCCAGCTCACCACCGGGAACCTGGACTGAAGCTTTCTTT
TRBJ2-7,NA,14,NA,TRBV21-1,CASSNPGQRYEQYF,TGTGCCAGCAGCAATCCGGGACAGAGATACGAGCAGTACTTC
TRBJ2-5,TRBD2,15,NA,TRBV7-2,CASSPPGGGQETQYF,TGTGCCAGCAGCCCCCCCGGGGGGGGACAAGAGACCCAGTACTTC
TRBJ2-1,TRBD1,14,NA,TRBV5-1,CASGQGGSYNEQFF,TGCGCCAGCGGACAGGGGGGTTCCTACAATGAGCAGTTCTTC
TRBJ2-5,TRBD1,14,NA,TRBV2,CASRPDRALETQYF,TGTGCCAGCAGGCCCGACAGGGCATTAGAGACCCAGTACTTC
TRBJ2-3,TRBD2,16,NA,TRBV20-1,CSAPGLAGGYRDTQYF,TGCAGTGCACCCGGACTAGCGGGGGGGTATCGGGATACGCAGTATTTT
TRBJ2-2,TRBD2,15,NA,TRBV7-7,CASSRSGGPTGELFF,TGTGCCAGCAGCCGGAGCGGGGGGCCCACCGGGGAGCTGTTTTTT
TRBJ2-5,NA,14,once,TRBV5-1,CASSLVRGSETQYF,TGCGCCAGCAGCTTGGTTCGGGGCTCAGAGACCCAGTACTTC
TRBJ2-7,NA,16,NA,TRBV20-1,CSARNPGQLRSEEQYF,TGCAGTGCTAGAAATCCCGGCCAGCTCCGGTCCGAGGAGCAGTACTTC
TRBJ2-1,NA,15,NA,TRBV12-3/TRBV12-4,CASSFPQVAYNEQFF,TGTGCCAGCAGTTTCCCACAAGTAGCATACAATGAGCAGTTCTTC
TRBJ1-5,NA,13,NA,TRBV29-1,CSVEVQSNQPQHF,TGCAGCGTTGAAGTACAGAGCAATCAGCCCCAGCATTTT
TRBJ2-3,TRBD2,15,NA,TRBV3-1,CASSQVAGVIDTQYF,TGTGCCAGCAGCCAAGTAGCGGGAGTGATAGATACGCAGTATTTT
TRBJ1-4,NA,15,once,TRBV25-1,CASSFRQRGHGKLFF,TGTGCCAGCAGTTTTCGACAGAGGGGTCATGGAAAACTGTTTTTT
TRBJ1-5,TRBD1,14,NA,TRBV19,CASRSTGDPGPQHF,TGTGCCAGTCGCTCAACAGGGGACCCCGGGCCCCAGCATTTT
TRBJ1-1,NA,14,NA,TRBV29-1,CSVAVLGGQEAAFF,TGCAGCGTGGCGGTCCTAGGTGGGCAGGAGGCAGCTTTCTTT
TRBJ2-6,NA,16,NA,TRBV5-6,CASSLLGDSGANVLTF,TGTGCCAGCAGCCTATTGGGAGACTCTGGGGCCAACGTCCTGACTTTC